This T cell receptor beta chain was identified during a study of blood T cell repertoires in COVID-19. Study information: The United States, Italy and Spain were the sources of the acute and convalescent COVID-19 samples. PBMCs, B-cell-depleted T cells, or T cells were the source of the cDNA or gDNA that made up the material.

Seattle enrolled patients during active infection and tracked them longitudinally. In the original workflow: Amplification of reference gene primers was used by the study to estimate nucleated cell counts. Produced via immunoSEQ multiplex PCR; TCRdb's table is partial and in-frame only. V and J calls and clone size come straight from that table; D and trimming were deduced from the DNA. This table holds a few hundred thousand clones, 70% to 90% found once. Germline assignment: CDR1 KGHSH and CDR2 LQKENI. After removal of 4 bases from V and 6 bases from J, the junction contained 5 bases not matched to a gene. The CDR3 is 15 amino acids.

The material sequenced was peripheral blood. The V and J genes are TRBV18 and TRBJ1-6, with 8 bases fitting TRBD1. The sequence was collected from a man in his late teens or twenties with COVID-19, enrolled during active disease. CDR3 protein: CASSQRTGTNSPLHF. In DNA, the CDR3 is TGTGCCAGCTCACAAAGGACAGGGACTAATTCACCCCTCCACTTT.